This passage covers 24 T cell receptor beta chains from one sample sequenced in a study of breast tumors, draining lymph nodes, adjacent tissues. MiXCR was run by TCRdb on the multiplex PCR reads, yielding one entry per CDR3 protein. The sample lists 150,000 to 200,000 distinct CDR3 sequences, roughly a third occurring once. The lymph nodes were axillary draining lymph nodes from breast cancer patients. The sample taken for sequencing was axillary lymph node tissue. These receptors originate from a female donor with breast cancer. Some clones in this sample may be carry-over from other donors' samples.

This clonotype was detected many times. The V gene is TRBV29-1, the J gene TRBJ2-7; D is perhaps TRBD2 (5 bases). The CDR3 contains 13 residues. CDR1 is SQVTM and CDR2 is ANQGSEA in the germline V gene. Trimming removed 6 bases from V and 0 bases from J, with 12 bases in between. This CDR3 is CSVRTGSSYEQYF. The CDR3 DNA is TGCAGCGTAAGGACGGGGTCCTCCTACGAGCAGTACTTC.

This clonotype appeared many times. The rearrangement uses TRBV29-1 and TRBJ2-5, with a weak D call TRBD2 (7 bases). The CDR3 covers 15 residues. V lost 7 bases and J lost 1, with 19 bases in between. Germline lookup yields CDR1 SQVTM and CDR2 ANQGSEA. CDR3 region: CSARGGGRSQETQYF. CDR3 nucleotide sequence: TGCAGCGCCCGCGGGGGCGGTAGGTCCCAAGAGACCCAGTACTTC.

This clonotype came up many times. The V and J genes are TRBV11-3 and TRBJ2-3, with D possibly matching TRBD2 (6 bases). Germline V gene lookup returns CDR1 SGHNT and CDR2 YENEEA. Trimming removed 2 bases from V and 6 bases from J, with 18 bases in between. The CDR3 covers 16 residues. CDR3 amino acids: CASSLSLSGAGDTQYF. The CDR3 nucleotides are TGTGCCAGCAGCTTATCCCTTTCTGGGGCGGGGGATACGCAGTATTTT.

In this sample, this clonotype turned up many times. The chain uses TRBV2 and TRBJ1-2; the D gene is possibly TRBD1 (5 bases). This CDR3 has 12 amino acids. Deletions cut 10 bases from V and 6 bases from J, with 15 bases between. Germline-derived CDR1 and CDR2 are SNHLY and FYNNEI. The CDR3 spells CATVGELDGYTF. In nucleotides, the CDR3 is TGTGCCACAGTAGGGGAGTTGGATGGCTACACCTTC.

This clonotype was found many times. The chain uses TRBV5-8 and TRBJ2-7; D possibly corresponds to TRBD1 (5 bases). From germline, CDR1 is SGHTS and CDR2 YDEGEE. Trimming removed 3 bases from V and 6 bases from J, with 10 bases in between. The CDR3 spans 12 residues. This chain's CDR3 is CASSYPGFEQYF. CDR3 DNA: TGTGCCAGCAGCTACCCAGGGTTCGAGCAGTACTTC.

In the case of this clonotype: The CDR3 carries no conserved terminal phenylalanine or tryptophan, so it likely arises from a read error. The V gene is TRBV10-3, the J gene TRBJ2-1, with 13 bases identical to TRBD2. The germline CDR1 and CDR2 sequences are ENHRY and SYGVKD. The CDR3 runs to 19 residues. Here the CDR3 DNA reads TGTGCCATCTGTGAAATTGGGCGACTAGCGGGAGGCCTAGACTATGAGCAGTTCCTC. Amino acids: CAICEIGRLAGGLDYEQFL.

This clonotype has at least ten counts. The J gene is TRBJ2-3, the V gene TRBV7-3, with 7 bases identical to TRBD1. Germline V gene data show CDR1 as SGHTA and CDR2 as FQGTGA. The CDR3 loop spans 13 amino acids. The J segment lost 5 bases and the V segment lost 3 bases, leaving 2 bases of the junction unmatched. CDR3 sequence: CASSLTGRDTQYF. Written as DNA, the CDR3 is TGTGCCAGCAGCTTGACAGGGCGAGATACGCAGTATTTT.

This clonotype was counted at least ten times. This chain joins TRBV7-3 and TRBJ2-5; 12 positions agree with TRBD2. J lost 5 bases, V lost 4 bases, and 8 bases had no gene match. CDR3 length: 16 amino acids. CDR1 SGHTA and CDR2 FQGTGA come from the germline V gene. CDR3 DNA: TGTGCCAGCAGCTCTAGCGGGAGGGGTCATGGGGAGACCCAGTACTTC. This sequence encodes CASSSSGRGHGETQYF. Together with reference TRBV7-3 and TRBJ2-5, the CDR3 gives the full variable domain: GAGVSQTPSNKVTEKGKYVELRCDPISGHTALYWYRQSLGQGPEFLIYFQGTGAADDSGLPNDRFFAVRPEGSVSTLKIQRTERGDSAVYLCASSSSGRGHGETQYFGPGTRLLVL.

This clonotype was picked up many times. The chain links TRBV20-1 to TRBJ2-7; 7 bases are a match to TRBD2. CDR1 is DFQATT and CDR2 is SNEGSKA in the germline V gene (reference sequence). The CDR3 has 17 amino acids. Losses at the gene ends were 3 bases for V and 0 bases for J; bases not matched to a gene: 14. Here the CDR3 DNA reads TGCAGTGCTAGTGACCCTTCCCCGCGGGGGAGCTCCTACGAGCAGTACTTC. It encodes CSASDPSPRGSSYEQYF.

This clonotype occurred a few times. This chain uses TRBV6-2 or TRBV6-3 with TRBJ2-1, with 7 bases lining up with TRBD2. Germline CDR1 MNHEY, CDR2 SVGEGT. The J segment lost 4 bases and the V segment lost 5 bases, leaving 8 bases of the junction unmatched. The CDR3 consists of 15 residues. The CDR3 DNA is TGTGCCAGCAGTGGGGGAGGGGTGAGGTACAATGAGCAGTTCTTC. Its translation: CASSGGGVRYNEQFF.

This clonotype was found many times. V usage is TRBV5-6 and J usage is TRBJ2-7; 14 bases fit TRBD2. Germline V gene lookup returns CDR1 SGHDT and CDR2 YYEEEE. The ends lost 4 bases at V and 2 bases at J; junction bases unmatched: 11. The CDR3 is made up of 18 amino acids. The DNA of the CDR3 is TGTGCCAGCAGCATATGGGGGACTAGCGGGAGAGGGGCCTACGAGCAGTACTTC. Translating it yields CASSIWGTSGRGAYEQYF.

The chain recombines TRBV5-6 with TRBJ1-2; TRBD1 matches at 8 bases. Germline CDR1 is SGHDT and CDR2 is YYEEEE. The CDR3 has 13 residues. The V and J ends lost 3 bases and 11 bases, in that order; junction bases with no gene match: 9. The CDR3 is CASSYGQGRLYTF. In DNA, the CDR3 is TGTGCCAGCAGCTATGGACAGGGCCGATTATACACCTTC.

This chain connects TRBV19 to TRBJ1-1, with TRBD1 identical over 7 bases. The CDR3 runs to 15 residues. CDR1 LNHDA and CDR2 SQIVND come from the germline V gene (reference sequence). With 3 bases clipped from V and 3 bases from J, the junction kept 7 bases outside the gene matches. CDR3 region: CASSISWDSDTEAFF. The CDR3 DNA reads TGTGCCAGTAGTATTTCTTGGGACAGCGACACTGAAGCTTTCTTT.

This clonotype was observed at least ten times. This CDR3 reads CASSQGAGSGELFF. CDR3 DNA sequence: TGTGCCAGCAGCCAAGGCGCTGGTTCCGGGGAGCTGTTTTTT. V is TRBV3-1 and J is TRBJ2-2; D gene ambiguous. Germline V CDR1 and CDR2: LGHDT, YNNKEL (reference sequence). This CDR3 comprises 14 residues. Trimming removed 1 base at V and 6 bases at J, with 9 bases between.

There are a few counts of this clonotype. A much larger clone sits a single nucleotide away, making a read error possible. The chain has TRBV6-5 and TRBJ2-7, with TRBD2 matching over 9 bases. J was trimmed by 6 bases and V by 5 bases; bases with no gene match: 14. The V gene's germline CDR1 is MNHEY and CDR2 SVGAGI. The CDR3 runs to 16 residues. The CDR3 here is CASSPLSGRRVPEQYF. CDR3 sequence (DNA): TGTGCCAGCAGTCCACTCAGCGGGAGGAGGGTTCCCGAGCAGTACTTC.

This clonotype was observed at least ten times. The CDR3 reads CASSLLTDREQYF. The CDR3 bases are TGTGCCAGCTCACTATTGACGGACAGGGAGCAGTACTTC. The chain employs TRBV18 and TRBJ2-7, with 7 positions matching TRBD1. Per germline, CDR1 KGHSH and CDR2 LQKENI. CDR3 size: 13 residues. V shed 4 bases and J 7 bases; nucleotides not matched to a gene: 7.

Points on this clonotype: This may be a read error, as it is one base from a much larger clone. This chain links TRBV5-1 with TRBJ2-5, with D perhaps given as TRBD1 or TRBD2 (6 bases each). Per the germline V gene, CDR1 is SGHRS and CDR2 is YFSETQ. The CDR3 has 16 amino acids. CDR3 protein: CASSLNAGRGGETRYF. The CDR3 DNA reads as TGCGCCAGCAGCTTGAACGCTGGCAGGGGAGGAGAGACCCGGTACTTC.

In this sample, this clonotype turned up a few times. The V and J genes are TRBV6-1 and TRBJ2-5; maybe TRBD2 (6 bases). V lost 1 base, J lost 5 bases, and 17 bases lay in between. Germline CDR1 and CDR2: MNHNS and SASEGT. The CDR3 is 16 amino acids. DNA for the CDR3: TGTGCCAGCAGTGAAGTTGGGGGGACCGCTCTGGAGACCCAGTACTTC. Amino acids: CASSEVGGTALETQYF.

This clonotype has at least ten counts. This sequence joins TRBV6-5 and TRBJ1-6; no clear D gene. The CDR3 covers 17 residues. Trimming removed 0 bases at V and 1 base at J, with 10 bases between. In germline, CDR1 is MNHEY, CDR2 SVGAGI. CDR3 DNA: TGTGCCAGCAGTTACTCGGCACCGGCGTCCTATAATTCACCCCTCCACTTT. Its translation: CASSYSAPASYNSPLHF.

For this clonotype: This may stem from a read error, because a much larger clone lies one nucleotide away. This CDR3 is CAWGRLGGSADTQYF. The CDR3 bases are TGTGCCTGGGGGAGACTTGGGGGGAGCGCAGATACGCAGTATTTT. The genes are TRBV30 and TRBJ2-3, with a possible D match to TRBD2 (6 bases). CDR3 length equals 15 residues. Between the trimmed V and J ends, which lost 5 bases and 4 bases, there was a span of 19 bases. Germline V gene data show CDR1 as GTSNPN and CDR2 as SVGIG (reference sequence).

This clonotype was counted ten times or more. The chain is built from TRBV14 and TRBJ2-2, with 8 bases that match TRBD2. Looked up from germline, CDR1 is SGHDN and CDR2 is FVKESK. CDR3 length: 19 amino acids. Unmatched junction bases numbered 17, after V lost 4 bases and J lost 4 bases. The CDR3 sequence is CASSPNVGTRFKVTGELFF. In DNA, the CDR3 is TGTGCCAGCAGCCCCAACGTCGGGACTAGATTTAAGGTCACCGGGGAGCTGTTTTTT.

About this clonotype: Being one base from a much bigger clone, this may be a read error. The V gene is TRBV6-5, the J gene TRBJ1-2, with D maybe TRBD1 (5 bases). V lost 4 bases and J lost 3, with 15 bases in between. In germline, CDR1 is MNHEY, CDR2 SVGAGI. The CDR3 covers 15 residues. CDR3 sequence reads: CASSCFSRDHYGYTF. CDR3 DNA sequence: TGTGCCAGCAGTTGCTTCTCCAGGGACCACTATGGCTACACCTTC.

The rearrangement links TRBV6-2 or TRBV6-3 to TRBJ2-7, with TRBD2 identical over 9 bases. The CDR3 runs to 21 residues. The V gene's germline CDR1 is MNHEY and CDR2 SVGEGT. J gave up 5 bases and V 0 bases, and 23 bases lay outside the gene matches. CDR3 in amino acids: CASSYSIGEKLAGTRRNEQYF. The CDR3 DNA is TGTGCCAGCAGTTACTCGATCGGGGAGAAACTAGCGGGTACTAGGAGGAACGAGCAGTACTTC.

The sample holds many counts of this clonotype. The chain combines TRBV30 with TRBJ2-7; D is perhaps TRBD1 or TRBD2 (5 bases each). CDR3 size: 14 residues. The germline gives CDR1 GTSNPN, CDR2 SVGIG (reference sequence). V lost 2 bases and J 3 bases, leaving 14 bases between the germline ends. The CDR3 region has the DNA TGTGCCTGGAGTCCCCCGCCAGGGAGCTACGAGCAGTACTTC. Protein product: CAWSPPPGSYEQYF.